This T cell receptor (beta chain) was recovered during a study of blood T cell repertoires in COVID-19. This CDR3 contains 14 residues. Germline CDR1 MGHRA, CDR2 YSYEKL. V lost 2 bases, J lost 7 bases, and 2 bases stayed unmatched. The study drew participants aged 18 to 89 years from some 24 US areas. Recovery meant two consecutive negative NP/OP PCR tests, professional clearance, or resolved symptoms. As processed by the authors: Reference gene primer amplification gave nucleated cell count estimates. Profiling relied on immunoSEQ multiplex PCR, and the TCRdb table lists in-frame clones only, not all of them. That table gives V, J and clone size, and the DNA gave D and trimming. The sample has 300,000 to 400,000 clones, about 88% seen once; the top ten hold more than 1%.

The chain links TRBV4-1 to TRBJ1-5; 10 bases map to TRBD1. Sequenced input: PBMCs or T cells enriched from blood (not recorded which). The source is a woman between 18 and 29 years old who had recovered from COVID-19. The CDR3 bases are TGCGCCAGCAGCCAACGGACAGGGGGGCAGCCCCAGCATTTT. This translates into CASSQRTGGQPQHF.